This passage covers 9 T cell receptor beta chains from one sample sequenced in a study of T-cell reconstitution after alpha-beta-depleted transplantation in children. As it was prepared, the TCRbeta library received unique molecular identifiers. MiXCR, run by TCRdb on the PCR reads, gives a single entry per CDR3 protein. The profile shows about 500,000 distinct CDR3 sequences, about an eighth of them singletons. The sample here was PBMCs, mostly from graft donor cells, taken 180 days after TCRalphabeta/CD19-depleted stem cell transplant. These receptors originate from a female patient aged 2 to 10 who had a stem cell transplant for aplastic anemia, so the T cells may come from the graft donor.

This clonotype was seen only a few times. V usage is TRBV25-1 and J usage is TRBJ2-1; 15 bases are shared with TRBD2. Per germline, CDR1 MGHDK and CDR2 SYGVNS. V shed 3 bases and J 9 bases; nucleotides not matched to a gene: 6. This CDR3 spans 16 amino acids. The CDR3 DNA follows: TGTGCCAGCAGTGACCCCGGACTAGCGGGAGGGGGTGAGCAGTTCTTC. Its translation is CASSDPGLAGGGEQFF.

A few counts support this clonotype. The CDR3, as DNA: TGCGCCAGCAGCTCACGGACGGGGGCCGGGGAGCTGTTTTTT. It specifies CASSSRTGAGELFF. The V call is TRBV4-3, the J call TRBJ2-2; possibly TRBD2 for D (6 bases). CDR1 and CDR2 (germline): LGHNA, YSLEER. CDR3 length equals 14 residues. V was shortened by 5 bases and J by 6 bases, with 13 bases between the two germline ends.

A few counts support this clonotype. This rearrangement joins TRBV5-1 to TRBJ1-4, with D perhaps TRBD1 (5 bases). Germline assignment: CDR1 SGHRS and CDR2 YFSETQ. The CDR3 runs 16 residues. The V end was cut by 4 bases, the J end by 3 bases, with 16 bases between. The CDR3 reads CASSHGAQVSNEKLFF. DNA of the CDR3: TGCGCCAGCAGCCATGGGGCCCAGGTCTCTAATGAAAAACTGTTTTTT.

This clonotype was seen a handful of times. The gene calls are TRBV27 and TRBJ2-1; D tentatively fits TRBD1 or TRBD2 (6 bases each). The CDR3 length is 15 residues. Germline V gene lookup returns CDR1 MNHEY and CDR2 SMNVEV (reference sequence). Trimming took 8 bases from V and 4 from J, leaving 18 bases between them. The CDR3 spells CASGLTGAPYNEQFF. CDR3 bases: TGTGCCAGCGGGTTGACGGGGGCACCTTACAATGAGCAGTTCTTC.

The V gene is TRBV7-9, the J gene TRBJ2-1; TRBD2 might be the D (6 bases). With 0 bases removed from V and 4 bases from J, the gap between germline ends came to 13 bases. CDR3 length: 16 amino acids. Looked up from germline, CDR1 is SEHNR and CDR2 is FQNEAQ (reference sequence). Written as DNA, the CDR3 is TGTGCCAGCAGCTTAGCGGGAGGCCCCCTGTACAATGAGCAGTTCTTC. Its protein product is CASSLAGGPLYNEQFF.

This clonotype was detected many times. This chain connects TRBV3-1 to TRBJ2-3; D assignment may be TRBD1 or TRBD2 (5 bases each). CDR1 is LGHDT, CDR2 YNNKEL, per germline (reference sequence). This CDR3 contains 13 residues. Trimming left V 4 bases short and J 5 bases short, with 10 bases between. CDR3 sequence (DNA): TGTGCCAGCAGCCGAAATGGGGGAGATACGCAGTATTTT. Translation: CASSRNGGDTQYF.

The V call is TRBV14, the J call TRBJ1-1, with D uncertain. CDR1 is SGHDN, CDR2 FVKESK, per germline. Trimming stripped 6 bases from V and 0 bases from J, with 14 bases between. The CDR3 length is 15 residues. CDR3 coding DNA: TGTGCCAGCAGAAAAGGTGGCCGGATGAACACTGAAGCTTTCTTT. The encoded protein is CASRKGGRMNTEAFF.

This clonotype was seen more than once but under ten times. CDR3 loop: CASRNLGVLTYEQYF. CDR3 bases: TGTGCCAGCAGAAACCTAGGGGTTCTCACCTACGAGCAGTACTTC. This sequence joins TRBV28 and TRBJ2-7; the D gene is possibly TRBD1 (5 bases). In germline, CDR1 is MDHEN, CDR2 SYDVKM. The germline V and J ends were trimmed by 6 bases and 2 bases, with 17 bases remaining between them. The CDR3 sequence is 15 residues long.

The gene calls are TRBV28 and TRBJ2-7; D may be TRBD1 (5 bases). The CDR3 has 16 amino acids. Germline lookup yields CDR1 MDHEN and CDR2 SYDVKM. The V gene lost 8 bases and the J gene lost 0 bases, with 20 bases spanning the gap. CDR3: CASVNGDSPSSYEQYF. The CDR3, as DNA: TGTGCCAGCGTCAATGGAGACAGCCCGAGCTCCTACGAGCAGTACTTC.